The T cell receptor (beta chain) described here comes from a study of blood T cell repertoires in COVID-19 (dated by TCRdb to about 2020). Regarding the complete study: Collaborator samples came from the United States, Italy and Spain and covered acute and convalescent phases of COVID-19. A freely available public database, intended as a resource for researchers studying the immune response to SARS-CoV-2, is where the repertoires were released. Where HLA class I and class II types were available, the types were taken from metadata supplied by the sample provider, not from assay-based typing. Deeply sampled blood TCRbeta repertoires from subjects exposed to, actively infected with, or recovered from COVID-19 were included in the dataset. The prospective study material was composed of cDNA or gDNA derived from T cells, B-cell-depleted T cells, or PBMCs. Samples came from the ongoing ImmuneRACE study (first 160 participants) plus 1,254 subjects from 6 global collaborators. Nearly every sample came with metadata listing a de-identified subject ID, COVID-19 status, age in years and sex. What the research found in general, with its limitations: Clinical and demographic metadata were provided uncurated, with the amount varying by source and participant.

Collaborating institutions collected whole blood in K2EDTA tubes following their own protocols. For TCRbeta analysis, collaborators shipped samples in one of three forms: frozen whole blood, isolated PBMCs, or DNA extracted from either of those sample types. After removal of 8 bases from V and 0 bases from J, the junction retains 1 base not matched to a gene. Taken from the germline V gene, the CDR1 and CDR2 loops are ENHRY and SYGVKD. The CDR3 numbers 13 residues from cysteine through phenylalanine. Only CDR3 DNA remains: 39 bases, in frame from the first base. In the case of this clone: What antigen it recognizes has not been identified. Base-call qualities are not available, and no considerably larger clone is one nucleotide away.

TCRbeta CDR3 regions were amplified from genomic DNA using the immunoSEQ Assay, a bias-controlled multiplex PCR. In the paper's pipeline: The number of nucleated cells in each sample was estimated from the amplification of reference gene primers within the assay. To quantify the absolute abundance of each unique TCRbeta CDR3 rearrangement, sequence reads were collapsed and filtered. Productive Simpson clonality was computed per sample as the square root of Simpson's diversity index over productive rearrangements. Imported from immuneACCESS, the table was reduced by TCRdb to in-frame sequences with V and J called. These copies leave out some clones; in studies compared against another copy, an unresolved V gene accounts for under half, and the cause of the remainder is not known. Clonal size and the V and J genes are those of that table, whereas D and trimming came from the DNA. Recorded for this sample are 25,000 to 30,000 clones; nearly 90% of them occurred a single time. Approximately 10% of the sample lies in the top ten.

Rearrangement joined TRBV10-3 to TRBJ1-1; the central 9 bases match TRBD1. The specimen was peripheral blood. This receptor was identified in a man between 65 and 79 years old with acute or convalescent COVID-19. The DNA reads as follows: TGTGCCATCGGACAGGGGCTGAACACTGAAGCTTTCTTT. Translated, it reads CAIGQGLNTEAFF.